The 5 T cell receptor beta chains below all came from one sample that was sequenced in a study of tumor-infiltrating lymphocytes in oesophageal squamous cell carcinoma. In TCRdb, the PCR reads were re-called with MiXCR into one record per CDR3 protein. Found here are nearly 20,000 distinct CDR3 sequences, under 40% of them singletons; the top ten hold roughly 7%. The specimen was blood. These receptors originate from a male donor with esophageal squamous cell carcinoma.

This rearrangement joins TRBV6-1 to TRBJ1-2, with unresolved D. CDR3 length equals 16 residues. V gave up 6 bases and J gave up 1 base, with 18 bases separating them. Germline V gives CDR1 MNHNS, CDR2 SASEGT. The CDR3 is CASRAPGEWLNYGYTF. CDR3 bases: TGTGCCAGCAGGGCCCCGGGCGAGTGGCTTAACTATGGCTACACCTTC.

Relative to its sample, this clonotype is medium-sized. The CDR3, as DNA: TGTGCCAGCAGTGAAGGGACAGGGAACGGAAAGACCCAGTACTTC. Translation: CASSEGTGNGKTQYF. This chain links TRBV6-1 with TRBJ2-5, with 8 bases matching TRBD1. Per the germline V gene, CDR1 is MNHNS and CDR2 is SASEGT. V gave up 1 base and J gave up 6 bases; unmatched junction bases: 7. This CDR3 has 15 amino acids.

The CDR3 sequence: CASSPQMNTEAFF. In nucleotides, the CDR3 is TGTGCCAGCAGTCCACAGATGAACACTGAAGCTTTCTTT. The rearrangement links TRBV7-2 to TRBJ1-1; D uncertain. This CDR3 comprises 13 residues. The V end lost 6 bases, the J end lost 0 bases, and 8 bases lay between the germline ends. Germline CDR1 and CDR2: SGHTA and FQGNSA.

This clonotype has more than one count but fewer than ten. Because it lacks the conserved phenylalanine or tryptophan at the end, this CDR3 is likely a read error. The DNA is omitted, as the CDR3 cannot be located on it reliably, and the CDR3 follows TCRdb's listing. The chain's CDR3 is CASSLADRGNSPLHFGN. The chain combines TRBV7-6 with TRBJ2-1; the table's D call of TRBD1 was not tested on the DNA. The CDR3 adds up to 17 amino acids, both ends counted. Germline CDR1 SGHVS, CDR2 FNYEAQ.

The CDR3, as DNA: TGTGCCAGCATTCTCAATGAGCAGTTCTTC. Its protein product is CASILNEQFF. V is TRBV12-3 or TRBV12-4 and J is TRBJ2-3; the D is unclear. The closer fit of TRBJ2-1 to the DNA end suggests the J call may be wrong. This CDR3 region has 10 residues.